This T cell receptor beta chain appears in the sequencing data of a study of cytomegalovirus exposure and HLA in healthy donors. The method was immunoSEQ multiplex PCR; TCRdb's version includes in-frame clones alone and lacks a portion of them. The sample lists about 130,000 clones, under 90% occurring once. The CDR3 runs to 15 residues. V lost 5 bases to trimming and J lost 0 bases, with 14 bases between them. Germline assignment: CDR1 MDHEN and CDR2 SYDVKM. Input material: PBMCs. The TCR sequence derives from a young man in good health and CMV-seronegative. This chain links TRBV28 with TRBJ2-7; perhaps TRBD1 as D (7 bases). This CDR3 is CASSRQGGGSYEQYF. CDR3 bases: TGTGCCAGCAGTCGACAGGGAGGAGGCTCCTACGAGCAGTACTTC.